The 27 T cell receptor beta chains given below trace back to one sample, sequenced in a study of blood T cell repertoires in COVID-19. Repertoires were generated with immunoSEQ multiplex PCR, while TCRdb's copy carries only in-frame clones and drops some. The table shows approximately 390,000 clones, with about 87% occurring only once. The sequencing input was PBMCs or T cells enriched from blood (not recorded which). Receptors were obtained from a woman aged 45-60 years who had recovered from COVID-19.

The rearrangement uses TRBV14 and TRBJ1-1; 8 nucleotides align to TRBD1. Germline trimming cut 1 base from V and 4 bases from J; bases unmatched to any gene: 8. CDR3 length equals 16 residues. In germline, CDR1 is SGHDN, CDR2 FVKESK. CDR3 sequence (DNA): TGTGCCAGCAGCCAAGTGGACAGGGAGATCGGCACTGAAGCTTTCTTT. Translating it yields CASSQVDREIGTEAFF.

The chain employs TRBV5-1 and TRBJ2-1; unclear D gene. The germline V and J ends were trimmed by 0 bases and 0 bases, with 13 bases remaining between them. The CDR3 runs 17 residues. The germline gives CDR1 SGHRS, CDR2 YFSETQ. In nucleotides, the CDR3 is TGCGCCAGCAGCTTGGGGTTCCTGCGAAGCTCCTACAATGAGCAGTTCTTC. Residues: CASSLGFLRSSYNEQFF. Full variable domain (rest looked up from reference TRBV5-1 and TRBJ2-1): KAGVTQTPRYLIKTRGQQVTLSCSPISGHRSVSWYQQTPGQGLQFLFEYFSETQRNKGNFPGRFSGRQFSNSRSEMNVSTLELGDSALYLCASSLGFLRSSYNEQFFGPGTRLTVL.

This chain links TRBV10-3 with TRBJ1-4; no clear D. This CDR3 has 18 residues. V lost 4 bases and J lost 7, with 25 bases in between. From germline, CDR1 is ENHRY and CDR2 SYGVKD. CDR3 sequence: CAISGSNAPDPEGEKLFF. The CDR3 bases are TGTGCCATCAGTGGAAGTAATGCCCCAGATCCTGAGGGTGAAAAACTGTTTTTT.

The chain recombines TRBV10-3 with TRBJ1-6, with TRBD1 matching 7 bases. The CDR3 length is 14 residues. V lost 7 bases and J lost 10; bases outside the gene matches: 10. Germline CDR1 reads ENHRY; CDR2 reads SYGVKD. CDR3: CAITDRAGGSPLHF. The CDR3 DNA follows: TGTGCCATCACTGACAGGGCTGGGGGGTCACCCCTCCACTTT.

The rearrangement links TRBV7-3 to TRBJ2-7; 7 bases align to TRBD2. Trimming took 5 bases from V and 5 from J; bases not matched to a gene: 15. CDR3 size: 16 residues. Germline loops: CDR1 SGHTA, CDR2 FQGTGA. This CDR3 is CASSPQATSLYHEQYF. CDR3 in DNA: TGTGCCAGCAGCCCCCAGGCGACTAGCCTTTACCACGAGCAGTACTTC.

The V gene is TRBV4-3, the J gene TRBJ2-3; D is perhaps TRBD2 (6 bases). Germline CDR1 is LGHNA and CDR2 is YSLEER. V lost 2 bases and J 2 bases, leaving 14 bases between the germline ends. CDR3 length: 16 residues. The CDR3 nucleotides read TGCGCCAGCAGCCAACGGTCTAGCGAGGCCACAGATACGCAGTATTTT. Translated: CASSQRSSEATDTQYF.

This clone was counted between two and nine times. CDR3 DNA: TGTGCCAGCTCACCAGGGGAGGGTCAGCCCCAGCATTTT. This codes for CASSPGEGQPQHF. The J gene is TRBJ1-5, the V gene TRBV18; D ambiguous. CDR3 length equals 13 residues. CDR1 KGHSH and CDR2 LQKENI come from the germline V gene. The ends were cut back, 2 bases at V and 6 bases at J, with 8 bases in the middle.

The chain uses TRBV6-1 and TRBJ1-5, with D unresolved. The germline CDR1 and CDR2 sequences are MNHNS and SASEGT. Trimming cost V 3 bases and J 1 base, with 4 bases left between them. This CDR3 is built from 13 residues. CDR3 protein: CASSDTSNQPQHF. The CDR3, as DNA: TGTGCCAGCAGTGACACAAGCAATCAGCCCCAGCATTTT.

The chain carries TRBV2 and TRBJ1-4; tentatively, D is TRBD1 (6 bases). The CDR3 extends over 15 amino acids. V gave up 4 bases and J gave up 3 bases, with 12 bases separating them. CDR1 SNHLY and CDR2 FYNNEI come from the germline V gene. The DNA of the CDR3 is TGTGCCAGCAGTGCTCAGGGGTCAGCTAATGAAAAACTGTTTTTT. Amino acid sequence: CASSAQGSANEKLFF. Full variable domain (outside the CDR3, taken from reference TRBV2 and TRBJ1-4): EPEVTQTPSHQVTQMGQEVILRCVPISNHLYFYWYRQILGQKVEFLVSFYNNEISEKSEIFDDQFSVERPDGSNFTLKIRSTKLEDSAMYFCASSAQGSANEKLFFGSGTQLSVL.

The V and J genes are TRBV7-2 and TRBJ2-6, with D perhaps matching TRBD1 (6 bases). The germline V and J ends were trimmed by 6 bases and 4 bases, with 13 bases remaining between them. Germline assignment: CDR1 SGHTA and CDR2 FQGNSA. The CDR3 has 15 amino acids. CDR3 nucleotides: TGTGCCAGCAGGCCACAGGGTTCCGGGGCCAACGTCCTGACTTTC. This gives the protein CASRPQGSGANVLTF. Drawing the rest from reference TRBV7-2 and TRBJ2-6, the complete variable domain is GAGVSQSPSNKVTEKGKDVELRCDPISGHTALYWYRQSLGQGLEFLIYFQGNSAPDKSGLPSDRFSAERTGGSVSTLTIQRTQQEDSAVYLCASRPQGSGANVLTFGAGSRLTVL.

This sequence joins TRBV29-1 and TRBJ1-1, with unresolved D. CDR3 size: 11 residues. Germline V lookup: CDR1 SQVTM, CDR2 ANQGSEA. Trimming removed 8 bases from V and 1 base from J, with 8 bases in between. CDR3 region: CSSHSNTEAFF. In DNA, the CDR3 is TGCAGCTCCCATTCGAACACTGAAGCTTTCTTT.

The genes are TRBV5-5 and TRBJ1-5; unclear D gene. The CDR3 has 16 residues. Germline V gives CDR1 SGHKS, CDR2 YYEKEE (reference sequence). V lost 4 bases to trimming and J lost 4 bases, with 18 bases between them. CDR3: CASSPFEFAANQPQHF. The CDR3 nucleotides read TGTGCCAGCAGCCCGTTTGAGTTTGCAGCGAATCAGCCCCAGCATTTT.

With respect to this clone: Other DNA sequences from this sample encode an identical CDR3 as well. The chain recombines TRBV7-2 with TRBJ1-1, with D maybe TRBD1 (6 bases). With 2 bases removed from V and 1 base from J, the gap between germline ends came to 8 bases. This CDR3 spans 14 amino acids. Germline V lookup: CDR1 SGHTA, CDR2 FQGNSA. The CDR3 protein is CASSLQGRNTEAFF. In nucleotides, the CDR3 is TGTGCCAGCAGCTTACAGGGGAGGAACACTGAAGCTTTCTTT. Full variable domain (remainder filled in from reference TRBV7-2 and TRBJ1-1): GAGVSQSPSNKVTEKGKDVELRCDPISGHTALYWYRQSLGQGLEFLIYFQGNSAPDKSGLPSDRFSAERTGGSVSTLTIQRTQQEDSAVYLCASSLQGRNTEAFFGQGTRLTVV.

V and J are TRBV7-2 and TRBJ1-1; 7 bases are a match to TRBD1. Germline lookup yields CDR1 SGHTA and CDR2 FQGNSA. The CDR3 has 18 residues. With V trimmed by 1 base and J by 4 bases, 15 bases remained unmatched. CDR3: CASSLVAGQKLGATEAFF. The CDR3 DNA follows: TGTGCCAGCAGCTTAGTCGCGGGACAGAAATTGGGTGCCACTGAAGCTTTCTTT.

The rearrangement joins TRBV20-1 to TRBJ1-6, with D unresolved. Germline-derived CDR1 and CDR2 are DFQATT and SNEGSKA (reference sequence). This CDR3 comprises 13 residues. Trimming pared 7 bases from V and 15 bases from J, leaving 22 bases between. For the CDR3, the DNA is TGCAGTGGTAGTATCGCTGTTCGGGAGGACCTCCACTTT. This gives the protein CSGSIAVREDLHF.

The rearrangement links TRBV28 to TRBJ1-4, with TRBD1 identical over 10 bases. Trimming at V came to 7 bases and at J to 13 bases, leaving 15 bases not matched to a gene. CDR3 length: 15 amino acids. Germline values: CDR1 MDHEN, CDR2 SYDVKM. The chain's CDR3 is CASTLGGDRGVRLFF. The CDR3 DNA reads as TGTGCCAGCACCCTCGGTGGGGACAGGGGTGTTAGACTGTTTTTT.

This clone has more than one count but fewer than ten. The genes are TRBV28 and TRBJ2-3; D may be TRBD1 (6 bases). Trimming left V 7 bases short and J 0 bases short, with 14 bases between. The germline CDR1 and CDR2 sequences are MDHEN and SYDVKM. There are 15 residues in the CDR3. This CDR3 reads CASIPGATSTDTQYF. The DNA for the CDR3 is TGTGCCAGCATCCCAGGGGCCACTAGCACAGATACGCAGTATTTT.

The chain is built from TRBV4-2 and TRBJ1-1; the match to TRBD1 covers 10 bases. CDR1 is LGHNA and CDR2 is YNFKEQ in the germline V gene. The CDR3 extends over 21 amino acids. J was trimmed by 4 bases and V by 4 bases; bases with no gene match: 24. The CDR3 bases are TGTGCCAGCAGCCCCAAATCCGGGACAGGGGTCAGCGCGCACAAGGGCACTGAAGCTTTCTTT. Translating it yields CASSPKSGTGVSAHKGTEAFF.

The table lists this clone with a few counts. V and J are TRBV5-1 and TRBJ1-1; D is possibly TRBD1 (6 bases). The CDR3 has 15 amino acids. V was trimmed by 2 bases and J by 0 bases, leaving 11 bases between them. CDR1 is SGHRS, CDR2 YFSETQ, per germline. The CDR3 reads CASSLNRDLNTEAFF. The CDR3 DNA sequence: TGCGCCAGCAGCTTAAACAGGGACCTGAACACTGAAGCTTTCTTT.

The chain uses TRBV29-1 and TRBJ1-4; TRBD1 is a possible D gene (5 bases). V was clipped by 7 bases and J by 4 bases, with 16 bases between them. Germline CDR1 and CDR2: SQVTM and ANQGSEA. The CDR3 is 14 residues long. The CDR3 is CSANVGGGNEKLFF. DNA for the CDR3: TGCAGCGCTAATGTCGGGGGGGGTAATGAAAAACTGTTTTTT. Full variable domain (remainder filled in from reference TRBV29-1 and TRBJ1-4): SAVISQKPSRDICQRGTSLTIQCQVDSQVTMMFWYRQQPGQSLTLIATANQGSEATYESGFVIDKFPISRPNLTFSTLTVSNMSPEDSSIYLCSANVGGGNEKLFFGSGTQLSVL.

J is TRBJ1-3 and V is TRBV4-1; D is unclear. The CDR3 is 13 residues long. Germline-derived CDR1 and CDR2 are MGHRA and YSYEKL. V was pared by 1 base and J by 4 bases, with 5 bases between. CDR3 residues: CASSQGRGNTIYF. As DNA, the CDR3 is TGCGCCAGCAGCCAAGGGAGGGGAAACACCATATATTTT.

The genes are TRBV11-3 and TRBJ2-7, with D tentatively TRBD2 (5 bases). V gave up 2 bases and J gave up 5 bases, with 10 bases separating them. The CDR3 consists of 13 residues. CDR1 and CDR2 from the germline V gene are SGHNT and YENEEA. This CDR3 reads CASSLNGVDEQYF. DNA of the CDR3: TGTGCCAGCAGCTTAAACGGGGTGGACGAGCAGTACTTC.

The chain links TRBV18 to TRBJ2-5, with D tentatively TRBD2 (5 bases). V was pared by 0 bases and J by 3 bases, with 11 bases between. Germline CDR1 and CDR2: KGHSH and LQKENI. The CDR3 sequence is 15 residues long. As DNA, the CDR3 is TGTGCCAGCTCACCACCGGAAGGGAGTGAAGAGACCCAGTACTTC. Amino acid sequence: CASSPPEGSEETQYF.

The rearrangement joins TRBV19 to TRBJ1-5; D gene unclear. Trimming shortened V by 5 bases and J by 5 bases, and 13 bases separated the two germline ends. The CDR3 has 14 residues. Germline-derived CDR1 and CDR2 are LNHDA and SQIVND (reference sequence). The CDR3 DNA reads as TGTGCCAGTAGTCTTCTCCTCTTAGATCAGCCCCAGCATTTT. It is translated as CASSLLLLDQPQHF.

V gene TRBV10-3 combines with J gene TRBJ1-1; tentatively, D is TRBD1 (5 bases). The V gene's germline CDR1 is ENHRY and CDR2 SYGVKD. The germline V and J ends were trimmed by 8 bases and 0 bases, with 13 bases remaining between them. The length of the CDR3 is 14 residues. The CDR3 region has the DNA TGTGCCATCGCCCAGGGAGGGTTGAACACTGAAGCTTTCTTT. Its protein is CAIAQGGLNTEAFF.

The DNA for the CDR3 is TGTGCCAGCAGCCATTATGAAGGGAGCTCTGGAAACACCATATATTTT. Its translation: CASSHYEGSSGNTIYF. V is TRBV28 and J is TRBJ1-3; no clear D. This CDR3 spans 16 amino acids. V was shortened by 6 bases and J by 0 bases, with 15 bases between the two germline ends. The germline V gene has CDR1 MDHEN and CDR2 SYDVKM.

In this sample, this clone turned up once. V is TRBV6-5 and J is TRBJ1-5; D is unresolved. The CDR3 sequence is 13 residues long. Germline CDR1 is MNHEY and CDR2 is SVGAGI. V was shortened by 6 bases and J by 7 bases, with 13 bases between the two germline ends. CDR3 sequence: CASSPRVEQPQHF. The CDR3 DNA is TGTGCCAGCAGCCCGAGGGTTGAGCAGCCCCAGCATTTT.